This TCR beta chain stems from a study of blood T cell repertoires in COVID-19. Whole-study context: Samples came from the United States, Italy and Spain, spanning acute and convalescent COVID-19. PBMCs, B-cell-depleted T cells, or T cells were the source of the cDNA or gDNA that made up the material.

This clone has a single count. Trimming removed 3 bases from V and 10 bases from J, with 15 bases in between. CDR1 is MDHEN and CDR2 is SYDVKM in the germline V gene. The CDR3 has 13 residues. Authors' analysis steps: Nucleated cell number was recorded as an estimate derived from reference gene primer amplification. Sequencing was performed with immunoSEQ multiplex PCR; in TCRdb, only in-frame clones are kept and a portion is missing. That table supplies the V and J calls and clone size; D and trimming were determined from the DNA. Of about 280,000 clones listed, approximately 83% were seen once; the top ten hold approximately 9%.

The sequence derives from a woman aged 45-65 years who had recovered from COVID-19. This rearrangement joins TRBV28 to TRBJ1-1, with a tentative D call TRBD1 (6 bases). Sequences were obtained from peripheral blood. CDR3 sequence: CASSLSSGEGAFF. As DNA, the CDR3 is TGTGCCAGCAGTTTGAGTTCAGGGGAGGGAGCTTTCTTT.